The text below deals with one T cell receptor beta chain. Its antigen is as yet unknown. Its ends do not fully match the called genes, so a read error is possible. CDR1 is ENHRY, CDR2 SYGVKD, per germline. The CDR3 loop spans 16 amino acids. This entry belongs to a study of OX40 agonist ivuxolimab in advanced cancers. Overall study: Patients were treated with ivuxolimab, an agonistic anti-OX40 (CD134) antibody. Patients in the trial were receiving intravenous ivuxolimab every 2 weeks, at doses of 0.01 to 10 mg/kg. At roughly 80% male, the cohort had a mean age of around 56 years, ranging from about 23 to 79. Overall study findings and caveats: More expanded clones were seen, on average, in CD8+ T cells than in CD4+.

The protocol was immunoSEQ multiplex PCR, while the TCRdb copy is restricted to in-frame clones and leaves out a portion. In the table there are almost 70,000 clones, roughly 90% of which are singletons. Sequencing was performed on CD4+ or CD8+ T cells sorted from blood, taken in a trial of the OX40 agonist ivuxolimab. V is TRBV10-3 and J is TRBJ1-1; D call uncertain. This receptor was obtained from an adult with an advanced solid tumor such as melanoma, head and neck, liver or kidney cancer. The DNA of the CDR3 is TGTGCCAGCAGTTACAGTTCAGGTCTGGGGAACACTGAAGCTTTCTTT. Translation: CASSYSSGLGNTEAFF.